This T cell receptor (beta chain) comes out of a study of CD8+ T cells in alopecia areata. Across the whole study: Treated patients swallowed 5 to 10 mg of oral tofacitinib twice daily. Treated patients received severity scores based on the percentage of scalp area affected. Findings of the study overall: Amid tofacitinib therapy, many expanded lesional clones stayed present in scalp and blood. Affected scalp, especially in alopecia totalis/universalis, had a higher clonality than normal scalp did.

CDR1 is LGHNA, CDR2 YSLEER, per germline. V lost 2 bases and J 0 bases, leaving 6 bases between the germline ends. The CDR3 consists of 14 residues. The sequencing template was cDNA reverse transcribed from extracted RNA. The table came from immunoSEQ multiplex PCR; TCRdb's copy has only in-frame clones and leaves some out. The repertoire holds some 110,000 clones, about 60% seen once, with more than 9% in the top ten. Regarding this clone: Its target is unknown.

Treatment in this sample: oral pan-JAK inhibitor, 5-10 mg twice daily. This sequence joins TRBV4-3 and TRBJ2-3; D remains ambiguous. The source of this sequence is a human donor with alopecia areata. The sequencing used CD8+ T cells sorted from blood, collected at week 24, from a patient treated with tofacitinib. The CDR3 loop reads CASSQWDSTDTQYF. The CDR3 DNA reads TGCGCCAGCAGCCAATGGGATAGCACAGATACGCAGTATTTT.